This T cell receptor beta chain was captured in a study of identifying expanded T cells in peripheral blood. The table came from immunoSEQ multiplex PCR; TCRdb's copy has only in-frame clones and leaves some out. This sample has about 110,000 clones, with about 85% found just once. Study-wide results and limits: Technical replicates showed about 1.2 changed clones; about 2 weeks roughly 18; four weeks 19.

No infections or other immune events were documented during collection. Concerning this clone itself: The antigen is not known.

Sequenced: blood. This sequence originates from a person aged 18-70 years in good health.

In DNA form, the CDR3 reads TGTGCCTTAAGACAGGGGGCGGTCACCGGGGAGCTGTTTTTT. Translation gives CALRQGAVTGELFF. The chain links TRBV30 to TRBJ2-2; 10 nucleotides agree with TRBD1. The CDR3 extends over 14 amino acids. Germline trimming cut 7 bases from V and 4 bases from J; bases unmatched to any gene: 6. Germline values: CDR1 GTSNPN, CDR2 SVGIG (reference sequence).